The T cell receptor beta chain described here comes from a study of shared clonotypes between healthy human individuals. CD45RO-negative cells were positively selected for CCR7, leaving out terminally differentiated effector memory CD45RA+ cells. TCRdb's copy holds only in-frame clones and misses some; the assay was immunoSEQ multiplex PCR. This sample has more than 550,000 clones; around 90% occur once, and the top ten carry nearly 25%. CDR3 length: 15 amino acids. Trimming took off 6 bases at V and 5 bases at J, with 19 bases between the two ends. CDR1 and CDR2 from the germline V gene are MNHNS and SASEGT.

Sequenced: naive CD8+ T cells sorted from blood. This TCR was sampled from a man between 25 and 39 years old in good health. V gene TRBV6-1 combines with J gene TRBJ1-2, with D uncertain. The DNA of the CDR3 is TGTGCCAGCAGCCTCCAATCAATTTCACTATATGGCTACACCTTC. This codes for CASSLQSISLYGYTF.